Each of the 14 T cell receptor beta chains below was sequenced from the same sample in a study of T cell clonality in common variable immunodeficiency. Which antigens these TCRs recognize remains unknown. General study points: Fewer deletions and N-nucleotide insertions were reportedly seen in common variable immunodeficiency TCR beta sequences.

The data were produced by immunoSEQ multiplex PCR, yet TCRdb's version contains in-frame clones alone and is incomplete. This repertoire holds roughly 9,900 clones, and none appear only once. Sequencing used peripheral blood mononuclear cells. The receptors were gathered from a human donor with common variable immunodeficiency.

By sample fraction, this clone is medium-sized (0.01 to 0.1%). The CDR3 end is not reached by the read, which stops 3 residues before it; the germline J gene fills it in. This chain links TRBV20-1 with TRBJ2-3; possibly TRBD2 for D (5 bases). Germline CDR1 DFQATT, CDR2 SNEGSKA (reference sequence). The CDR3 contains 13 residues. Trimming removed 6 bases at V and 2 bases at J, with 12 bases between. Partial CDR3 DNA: TGCAGTGCACGGCGGGCAGCCACAGATACG. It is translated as CSARRAATDT. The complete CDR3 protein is CSARRAATDTQYF.

CDR3 loop: CASHRDRSTDTQYF. The sequenced CDR3 bases are TGTGCCAGCCACCGGGACAGGAGCACAGATACG. The chain employs TRBV7-8 and TRBJ2-3, with 8 nucleotides matching TRBD1. The read is 3 residues too short to cover the CDR3 end, so that end is filled in from the germline J gene. This CDR3 has 14 residues. V lost 8 bases to trimming and J lost 0 bases; unmatched junction nucleotides: 4. Germline V lookup: CDR1 SGHVS, CDR2 FQNEAQ.

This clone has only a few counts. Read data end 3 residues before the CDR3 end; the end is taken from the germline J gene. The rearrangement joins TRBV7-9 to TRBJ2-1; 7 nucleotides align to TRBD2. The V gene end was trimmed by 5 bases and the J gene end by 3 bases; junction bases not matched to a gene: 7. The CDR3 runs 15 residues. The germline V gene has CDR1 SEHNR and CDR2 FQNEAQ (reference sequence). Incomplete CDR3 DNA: TGTGCCAGCAGCCCCCGAGCGGGAAGCTACAATGAG. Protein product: CASSPRAGSYNE. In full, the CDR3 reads CASSPRAGSYNEQFF.

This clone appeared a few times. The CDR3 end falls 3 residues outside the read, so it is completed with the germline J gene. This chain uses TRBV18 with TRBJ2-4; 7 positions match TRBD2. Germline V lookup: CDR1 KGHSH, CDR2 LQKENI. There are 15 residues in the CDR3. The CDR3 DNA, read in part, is TGTGCCAGCTCACCACAAGGACGAGCGGGATCAGAT. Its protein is CASSPQGRAGSD. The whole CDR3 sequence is CASSPQGRAGSDQYF.

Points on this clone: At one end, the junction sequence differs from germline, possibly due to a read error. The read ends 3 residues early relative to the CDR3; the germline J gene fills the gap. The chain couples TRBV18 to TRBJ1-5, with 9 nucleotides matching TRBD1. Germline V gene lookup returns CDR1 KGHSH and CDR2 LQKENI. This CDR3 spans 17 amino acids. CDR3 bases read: TGTGCCAGCTCACCCGGGACAGGGTTGAGGGGCAAGCAGCCC. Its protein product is CASSPGTGLRGKQP. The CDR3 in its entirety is CASSPGTGLRGKQPQHF. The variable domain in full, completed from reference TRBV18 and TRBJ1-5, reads NAGVMQNPRHLVRRRGQEARLRCSPMKGHSHVYWYRQLPEEGLKFMVYLQKENIIDESGMPKERFSAEFPKEGPSILRIQQVVRGDSAAYFCASSPGTGLRGKQPQHFGDGTRLSIL.

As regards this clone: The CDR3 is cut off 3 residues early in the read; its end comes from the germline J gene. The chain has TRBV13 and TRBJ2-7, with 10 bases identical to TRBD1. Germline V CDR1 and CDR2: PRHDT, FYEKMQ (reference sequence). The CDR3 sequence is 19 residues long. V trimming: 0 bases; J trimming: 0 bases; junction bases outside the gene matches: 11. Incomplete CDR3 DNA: TGTGCCAGCAGCTTAGGGGGACAGGGGACCCCGGGCTTCTCCTACGAG. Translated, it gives CASSLGGQGTPGFSYE. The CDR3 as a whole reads CASSLGGQGTPGFSYEQYF.

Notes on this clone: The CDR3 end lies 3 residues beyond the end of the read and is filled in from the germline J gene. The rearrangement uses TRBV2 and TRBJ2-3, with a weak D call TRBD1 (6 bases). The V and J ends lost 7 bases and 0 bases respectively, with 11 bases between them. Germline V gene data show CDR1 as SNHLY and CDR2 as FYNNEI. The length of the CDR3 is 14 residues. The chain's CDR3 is CASNKDRSTDTQYF. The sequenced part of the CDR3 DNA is TGTGCCAGCAATAAAGACAGGAGCACAGATACG.

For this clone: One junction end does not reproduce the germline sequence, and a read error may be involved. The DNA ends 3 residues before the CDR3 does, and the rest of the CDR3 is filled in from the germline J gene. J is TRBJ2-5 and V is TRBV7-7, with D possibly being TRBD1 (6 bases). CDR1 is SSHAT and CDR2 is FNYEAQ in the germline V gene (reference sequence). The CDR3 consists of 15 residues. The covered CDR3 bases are TGTGCTAGCAGCTCACAACCCGGACAGCAAGAGACC. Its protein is CASSSQPGQQET. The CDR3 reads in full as CASSSQPGQQETQYF.

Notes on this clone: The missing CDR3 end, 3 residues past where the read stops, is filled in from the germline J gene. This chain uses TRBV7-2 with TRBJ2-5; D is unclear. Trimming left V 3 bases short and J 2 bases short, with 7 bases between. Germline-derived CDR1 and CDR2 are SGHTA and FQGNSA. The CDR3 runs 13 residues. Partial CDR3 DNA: TGTGCCAGCAGCTTTTCACGGCAAGAGACC. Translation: CASSFSRQET. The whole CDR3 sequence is CASSFSRQETQYF.

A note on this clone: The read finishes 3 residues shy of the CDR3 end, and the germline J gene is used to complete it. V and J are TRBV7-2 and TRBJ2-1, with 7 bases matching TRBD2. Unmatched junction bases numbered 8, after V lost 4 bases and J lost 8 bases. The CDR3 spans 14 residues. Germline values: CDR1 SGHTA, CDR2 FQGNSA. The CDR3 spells CASSSPGGSYEQFF. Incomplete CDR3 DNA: TGTGCCAGCAGCTCCCCGGGCGGGAGCTATGAG.

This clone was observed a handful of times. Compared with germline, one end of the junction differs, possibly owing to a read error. CDR3 DNA (partial): TGTCCCAGCAGCCCCGCCGGGACTAGCCACTACGAG. Protein sequence: CPSSPAGTSHYE. The complete CDR3 protein is CPSSPAGTSHYEQYF. V usage is TRBV7-9 and J usage is TRBJ2-7; 9 bases line up with TRBD2. Read coverage stops 3 residues before the CDR3 terminus; the germline J gene supplies the remainder. Germline V gene lookup returns CDR1 SEHNR and CDR2 FQNEAQ (reference sequence). This CDR3 contains 15 residues.

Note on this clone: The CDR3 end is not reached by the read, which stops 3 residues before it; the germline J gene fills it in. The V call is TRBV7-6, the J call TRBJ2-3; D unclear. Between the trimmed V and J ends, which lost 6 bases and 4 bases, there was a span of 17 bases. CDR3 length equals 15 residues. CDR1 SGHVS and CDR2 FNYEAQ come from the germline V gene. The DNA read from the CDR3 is TGTGCCAGCAGTGCCCTAAACCTAAAGTCAGATACG. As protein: CASSALNLKSDT. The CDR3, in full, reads CASSALNLKSDTQYF.

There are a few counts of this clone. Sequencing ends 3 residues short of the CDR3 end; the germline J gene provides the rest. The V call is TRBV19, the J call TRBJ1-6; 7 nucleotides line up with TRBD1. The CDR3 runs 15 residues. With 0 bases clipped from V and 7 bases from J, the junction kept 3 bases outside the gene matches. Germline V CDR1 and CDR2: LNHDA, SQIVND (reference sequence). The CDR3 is CASSIDGTVNSPLHF. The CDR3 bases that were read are TGTGCCAGTAGTATAGATGGGACAGTGAATTCACCC.

The covered CDR3 bases are TGTGCCAGCATACAGGGCCCCTACAATGAG. It encodes CASIQGPYNE. The full CDR3 protein reads CASIQGPYNEQFF. V is TRBV2 and J is TRBJ2-1, with TRBD1 as a possible D gene (6 bases). Coverage ceases 3 residues before the CDR3 finishes, and the germline J gene fills in the end. Trimming pared 7 bases from V and 2 bases from J, leaving 9 bases between. Germline-derived CDR1 and CDR2 are SNHLY and FYNNEI. The CDR3 extends over 13 amino acids.